The 17 T cell receptor beta chains below all came from one sample that was sequenced in a study of T cells in pancreatic ductal adenocarcinoma. The assay was immunoSEQ multiplex PCR, and TCRdb's table has in-frame clones only and misses some. The data show about 98,000 clones, with around 96% seen just once and around 2.9% held by the top ten. No neoadjuvant therapy was given to the selected pancreatic ductal adenocarcinoma patients before their surgery. The sample taken for sequencing was PBMCs. All receptors come from a human donor with pancreatic ductal adenocarcinoma.

This sequence joins TRBV6-5 and TRBJ2-3; D is ambiguous. The length of the CDR3 is 15 residues. The V gene's germline CDR1 is MNHEY and CDR2 SVGAGI. V lost 0 bases to trimming and J lost 2 bases, with 9 bases between them. The CDR3 DNA sequence: TGTGCCAGCAGTTACTCACGCGGAATCACAGATACGCAGTATTTT. Protein: CASSYSRGITDTQYF.

Sample share makes this clone large (0.1 to 1%). This chain joins TRBV4-3 and TRBJ2-7, with 10 positions matching TRBD2. The CDR3 loop spans 17 amino acids. V shed 0 bases and J 5 bases; nucleotides not matched to a gene: 10. The germline V gene encodes CDR1 LGHNA and CDR2 YSLEER. The CDR3 DNA is TGCGCCAGCAGCCAAGAGGGAGCTAGCGGGAGTATCGACGAGCAGTACTTC. Encoded protein: CASSQEGASGSIDEQYF.

J is TRBJ2-1 and V is TRBV2; 14 nucleotides agree with TRBD2. The CDR3 consists of 16 residues. From germline, CDR1 is SNHLY and CDR2 FYNNEI. With V trimmed by 10 bases and J by 8 bases, 13 bases remained unmatched. This CDR3 reads CATQKTSGRVLYEQFF. The CDR3, as DNA: TGTGCCACCCAAAAGACTAGCGGGAGGGTTCTCTATGAGCAGTTCTTC.

V usage is TRBV29-1 and J usage is TRBJ1-3; D uncertain. The CDR3 runs to 13 residues. V lost 2 bases and J 2 bases, leaving 7 bases between the germline ends. Germline CDR1 reads SQVTM; CDR2 reads ANQGSEA. CDR3 bases: TGCAGCGTTGAATCCGGGGCTGGAAACACCATATATTTT. This sequence encodes CSVESGAGNTIYF. Full variable domain (outside the CDR3, taken from reference TRBV29-1 and TRBJ1-3): SAVISQKPSRDICQRGTSLTIQCQVDSQVTMMFWYRQQPGQSLTLIATANQGSEATYESGFVIDKFPISRPNLTFSTLTVSNMSPEDSSIYLCSVESGAGNTIYFGEGSWLTVV.

The chain employs TRBV11-2 and TRBJ1-5, with a weak D call TRBD1 (5 bases). Germline values: CDR1 SGHAT, CDR2 FQNNGV. The CDR3 totals 17 residues. With 1 base removed from V and 1 base from J, the gap between germline ends came to 14 bases. CDR3 residues: CASSLASPGESNQPQHF. The CDR3 nucleotides read TGTGCCAGCAGCTTAGCCAGCCCGGGGGAGAGCAATCAGCCCCAGCATTTT.

The rearrangement links TRBV12-5 to TRBJ2-3; 7 bases agree with TRBD1. In germline, CDR1 is LGHNT, CDR2 FRNRAP. The CDR3 has 12 amino acids. Trimming cost V 9 bases and J 2 bases; bases outside gene matches: 2. The CDR3 DNA reads TGTGCTAGCAGGGGGAACACAGATACGCAGTATTTT. Its protein product is CASRGNTDTQYF.

This sequence joins TRBV28 and TRBJ2-7; 8 bases are shared with TRBD1. The junction had 4 bases not matched to a gene; V was cut back by 5 bases and J by 1 base. CDR1 is MDHEN and CDR2 is SYDVKM in the germline V gene. The CDR3 is 14 residues long. The CDR3 is CASSPGGQSYEQYF. The CDR3 DNA follows: TGTGCCAGCAGTCCAGGGGGCCAATCCTACGAGCAGTACTTC.

The V call is TRBV11-2, the J call TRBJ2-7; TRBD2 agrees at 7 bases. CDR3 length: 13 residues. CDR1 is SGHAT and CDR2 is FQNNGV in the germline V gene. With V trimmed by 8 bases and J by 4 bases, 8 bases remained unmatched. CDR3 nucleotide sequence: TGTGCCAGCCGGGGCTCAGCGGGATACGAGCAGTACTTC. This translates into CASRGSAGYEQYF.

The chain is built from TRBV5-8 and TRBJ1-5; possible D gene TRBD1, 6 bases. CDR3 length equals 15 residues. Germline CDR1 SGHTS, CDR2 YDEGEE. Trimming took off 7 bases at V and 4 bases at J, with 18 bases between the two ends. The CDR3 DNA follows: TGTGCCAGCCGCCCAAGGGTGGACAGTAATCAGCCCCAGCATTTT. As protein: CASRPRVDSNQPQHF.

The V gene is TRBV10-1, the J gene TRBJ2-3, with 9 bases aligning to TRBD1. This CDR3 comprises 14 residues. The V gene's germline CDR1 is WNHNN and CDR2 SYGVQD (reference sequence). V shed 4 bases, J shed 7 bases, and the junction held 6 bases outside the gene matches. For the CDR3, the DNA is TGCGCCAGCAGTGGGGGACAGGGTGCAAATACGCAGTATTTT. Encoded protein: CASSGGQGANTQYF.

The chain has TRBV15 and TRBJ1-1, with 7 nucleotides matching TRBD1. Germline trimming cut 10 bases from V and 14 bases from J; bases unmatched to any gene: 16. The CDR3 consists of 12 residues. Germline V gene lookup returns CDR1 LNHNV and CDR2 YYDKDF (reference sequence). The CDR3 spells CAIKDARGELFF. The CDR3 nucleotides are TGTGCCATCAAGGATGCCAGGGGGGAACTGTTCTTT.

This chain connects TRBV5-1 to TRBJ2-3, with D unclear. In germline, CDR1 is SGHRS, CDR2 YFSETQ. This CDR3 is 11 amino acids long. Trimming took 6 bases from V and 2 from J, leaving 4 bases between them. This CDR3 reads CASTSTDTQYF. In DNA, the CDR3 is TGCGCCAGCACCTCCACAGATACGCAGTATTTT.

This chain uses TRBV19 with TRBJ1-5, with D unclear. The CDR3 extends over 12 amino acids. In germline, CDR1 is LNHDA, CDR2 SQIVND (reference sequence). The V gene lost 5 bases and the J gene lost 7 bases, with 9 bases spanning the gap. CDR3 DNA sequence: TGTGCCAGTAGTCAAGGCAGGCAGCCCCAGCATTTT. It is translated as CASSQGRQPQHF.

The CDR3 region has the DNA TGTGCCTGGAGGGAAACAGGGAAGGGAACCTCTGGGGCCAACGTCCTGACTTTC. This gives the protein CAWRETGKGTSGANVLTF. J is TRBJ2-6 and V is TRBV30; TRBD1 might be the D (6 bases). Germline V lookup: CDR1 GTSNPN, CDR2 SVGIG (reference sequence). This CDR3 region has 18 residues. V lost 3 bases to trimming and J lost 0 bases, with 18 bases between them.

Concerning this clone: Distinct nucleotide sequences in the sample also encode this CDR3. This rearrangement joins TRBV7-2 to TRBJ2-7; TRBD2 agrees at 8 bases. V lost 0 bases, J lost 3 bases, and 4 bases stayed unmatched. This CDR3 contains 15 residues. Germline V gene lookup returns CDR1 SGHTA and CDR2 FQGNSA. CDR3 residues: CASSLASGGSYEQYF. The CDR3 DNA reads as TGTGCCAGCAGCTTAGCGTCGGGAGGGAGCTACGAGCAGTACTTC.

The chain has TRBV11-2 and TRBJ2-2; possibly TRBD2 for D (5 bases). The CDR3 is 14 residues long. V was trimmed by 4 bases and J by 4 bases, leaving 10 bases between them. Germline V gene lookup returns CDR1 SGHAT and CDR2 FQNNGV. DNA of the CDR3: TGTGCCAGCAGCTCAATCAGCGGCACCGGGGAGCTGTTTTTT. Its protein product is CASSSISGTGELFF.

This chain joins TRBV29-1 and TRBJ2-2; D possibly corresponds to TRBD2 (7 bases). V was pared by 6 bases and J by 7 bases, with 18 bases between. CDR3 length: 14 amino acids. Germline lookup yields CDR1 SQVTM and CDR2 ANQGSEA. CDR3 in amino acids: CSVPGGRKDGELFF. CDR3 nucleotide sequence: TGCAGCGTCCCCGGGGGGCGTAAGGACGGGGAGCTGTTTTTT.